What follows describes a single T cell receptor beta chain. Antigen specificity is unknown. Trimming left V 6 bases short and J 1 base short, with 12 bases between. The CDR3 is made up of 15 amino acids. Germline V lookup: CDR1 SGHVS, CDR2 FQNEAQ. This entry is derived from a study of neoadjuvant anti-PD-1 for oral cavity cancer. The wider study: Patients without progression got a fourth dose around day 43.

Assay: immunoSEQ multiplex PCR; the TCRdb copy retains only in-frame clones and omits some. The sample shows 35,000 to 40,000 clones, more than 35% of them seen only once. The study's findings and limits: Higher pretreatment Treg/Th17 ratios tracked higher pretreatment blood clonality. Larger post-treatment preexisting tumor clones tracked with greater tumor shrinkage.

Stated time point: after neoadjuvant nivolumab, at surgical resection. Stage II-IVA oral cavity squamous cell carcinoma was new and untreated by systemic or radiation therapy. The gene calls are TRBV7-8 and TRBJ2-2, with D perhaps matching TRBD1 (5 bases). Material: tumor tissue, obtained after nivolumab (anti-PD-1) treatment. This clonotype was obtained from a person between 35 and 79 years old with oral cavity squamous cell carcinoma. CDR3 residues: CASSFVTGNTGELFF. Here the CDR3 DNA reads TGTGCCAGCAGTTTCGTAACAGGGAACACCGGGGAGCTGTTTTTT.